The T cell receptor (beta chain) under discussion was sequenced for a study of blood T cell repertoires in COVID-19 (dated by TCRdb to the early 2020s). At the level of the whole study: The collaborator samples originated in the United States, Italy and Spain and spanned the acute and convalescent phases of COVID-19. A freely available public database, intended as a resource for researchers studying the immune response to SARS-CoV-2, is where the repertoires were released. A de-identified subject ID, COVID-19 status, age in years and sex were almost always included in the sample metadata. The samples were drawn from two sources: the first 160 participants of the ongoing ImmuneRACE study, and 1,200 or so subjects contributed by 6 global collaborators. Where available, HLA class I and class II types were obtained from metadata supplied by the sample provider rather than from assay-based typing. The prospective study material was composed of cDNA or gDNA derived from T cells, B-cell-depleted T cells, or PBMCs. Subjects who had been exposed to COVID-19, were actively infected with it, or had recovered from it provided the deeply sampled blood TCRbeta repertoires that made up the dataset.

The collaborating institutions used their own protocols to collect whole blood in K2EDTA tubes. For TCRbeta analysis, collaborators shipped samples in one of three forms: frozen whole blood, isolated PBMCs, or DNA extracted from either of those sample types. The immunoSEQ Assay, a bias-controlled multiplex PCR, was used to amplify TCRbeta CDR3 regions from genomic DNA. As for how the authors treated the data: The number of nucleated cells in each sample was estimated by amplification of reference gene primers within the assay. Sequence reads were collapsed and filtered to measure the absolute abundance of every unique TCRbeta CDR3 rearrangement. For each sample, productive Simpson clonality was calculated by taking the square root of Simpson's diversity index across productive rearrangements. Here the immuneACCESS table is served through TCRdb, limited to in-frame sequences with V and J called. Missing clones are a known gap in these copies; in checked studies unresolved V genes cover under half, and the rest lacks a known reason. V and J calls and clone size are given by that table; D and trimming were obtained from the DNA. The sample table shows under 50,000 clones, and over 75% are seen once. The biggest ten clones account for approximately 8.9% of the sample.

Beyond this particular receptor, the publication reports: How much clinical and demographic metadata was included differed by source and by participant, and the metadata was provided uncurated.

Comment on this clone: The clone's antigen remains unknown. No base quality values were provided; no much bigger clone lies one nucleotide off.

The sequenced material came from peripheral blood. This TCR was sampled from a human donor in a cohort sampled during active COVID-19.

This receptor has the CDR3 CASFRDNSGANVLTF. The base sequence is TGTGCCAGCTTCCGAGACAATTCTGGGGCCAACGTCCTGACTTTC. This chain is built from TRBV6-5 and TRBJ2-6; the D gene lacks a confident call. CDR1 is given as MNHEY and CDR2 as SVGAGI, both from the germline V gene. The junction shows trimming of 8 bases on V and 1 base on J, plus 12 bases between the germline ends. The CDR3, cysteine through phenylalanine, is 15 amino acids long. Of all the DNA, just the CDR3 is kept, 45 bases in frame from base 1.